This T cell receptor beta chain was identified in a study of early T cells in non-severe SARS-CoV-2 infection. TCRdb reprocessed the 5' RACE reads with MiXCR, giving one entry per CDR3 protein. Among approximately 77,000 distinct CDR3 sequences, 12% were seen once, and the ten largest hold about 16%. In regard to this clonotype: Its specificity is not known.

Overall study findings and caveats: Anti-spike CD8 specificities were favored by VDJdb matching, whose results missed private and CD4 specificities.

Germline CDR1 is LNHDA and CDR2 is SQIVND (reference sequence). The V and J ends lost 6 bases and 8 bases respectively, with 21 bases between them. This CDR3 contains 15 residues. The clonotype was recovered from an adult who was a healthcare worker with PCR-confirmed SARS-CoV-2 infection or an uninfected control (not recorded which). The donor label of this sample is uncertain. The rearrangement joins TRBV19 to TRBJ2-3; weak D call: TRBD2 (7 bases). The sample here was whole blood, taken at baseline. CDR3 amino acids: CASRGQSLAGGTQYF. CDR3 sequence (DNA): TGTGCCAGTAGAGGACAGTCCTTAGCGGGCGGTACGCAGTATTTT.